The clone carrying this T cell receptor beta chain was detected many times. The data belong to a study of T cells in Graves' hyperthyroidism and ophthalmopathy. Investigators excluded patients with uncontrolled infection, other autoimmune disease, pregnancy or lactation. Germline values: CDR1 SGHTA, CDR2 FQGNSA. CDR3 length: 16 residues. Trimming at V came to 3 bases and at J to 8 bases, leaving 12 bases not matched to a gene. Amplification of TCR beta CDR3 regions was performed using RNA transcripts as template. HTBI primers were the set used in a first-round RT-PCR of the TCR CDR3. From the multiplex PCR reads, TCRdb called clonotypes with MiXCR, one entry per CDR3 protein. This sample carries hundreds of thousands of distinct CDR3 sequences, around 15% of them seen once, and the ten largest clones take 15% to 20%.

Sequenced: blood. The rearrangement links TRBV7-2 to TRBJ2-1; 8 bases agree with TRBD2. The clonotype comes from a woman aged 60 to 75 with Graves' ophthalmopathy. CDR3 protein: CASSFWGTRGSHEQFF. CDR3 nucleotide sequence: TGTGCCAGCAGCTTTTGGGGGACTAGAGGCTCCCATGAGCAGTTCTTC.